What follows is one T cell receptor (beta chain) and its context. Antigen unknown. The data belong to a study of cytomegalovirus exposure and HLA in healthy donors. Whole-study results and caveats: Three chains tied to CMV proved CMV antigen-specific in vitro. Immune exposure information available was restricted to CMV serostatus. The investigators catalogued 150 to 200 TCR beta chains as cytomegalovirus-associated.

After removal of 0 bases from V and 5 bases from J, the junction contained 9 bases not matched to a gene. Germline loops: CDR1 SGDLS, CDR2 YYNGEE. The CDR3 extends over 17 amino acids. A multiplex PCR was run with 60 Vbeta primers and 13 Jbeta primers. Here immunoSEQ multiplex PCR was the method, and the copy in TCRdb shows in-frame clones only, minus some. The sample table sets out under 45,000 clones. The chain recombines TRBV9 with TRBJ2-2, with TRBD2 matching 8 bases. The receptor comes from a male donor in good health and CMV-seronegative. The sequenced material came from PBMCs. CDR3 in DNA: TGTGCCAGCAGCGTAGAAGCGGGGGCCGTGAGGACCGGGGAGCTGTTTTTT. This gives the protein CASSVEAGAVRTGELFF. The full variable domain, its missing parts supplied by reference TRBV9 and TRBJ2-2, is DSGVTQTPKHLITATGQRVTLRCSPRSGDLSVYWYQQSLDQGLQFLIQYYNGEERAKGNILERFSAQQFPDLHSELNLSSLELGDSALYFCASSVEAGAVRTGELFFGEGSRLTVL.